These 2 T cell receptor beta chains share one sample of origin, sequenced in a study of shared clonotypes between healthy human individuals. The method was immunoSEQ multiplex PCR; TCRdb's version includes in-frame clones alone and lacks a portion of them. The table records around 2.1 million clones, 90% to 96% of them present only once. Sequenced: naive CD4+ T cells sorted from blood. Described subset: CD45RA+ positively selected. The receptors here all came from a man younger than 35 in good health.

On this clone itself: Other DNA sequences of this sample code for an identical CDR3. The chain is built from TRBV6-5 and TRBJ2-7, with TRBD1 matching 9 bases. The length of the CDR3 is 12 residues. V shed 6 bases and J 5 bases; nucleotides not matched to a gene: 2. CDR1 is MNHEY and CDR2 is SVGAGI in the germline V gene. In nucleotides, the CDR3 is TGTGCCAGCAGCCGACAGGGGGACGAGCAGTACTTC. Protein: CASSRQGDEQYF.

J is TRBJ1-1 and V is TRBV19, with D perhaps matching TRBD1 (5 bases). V was cut by 0 bases and J by 5 bases, with 10 bases left in between. Germline V CDR1 and CDR2: LNHDA, SQIVND (reference sequence). The CDR3 is made up of 14 amino acids. This CDR3 is CASSIDRGRTEAFF. DNA of the CDR3: TGTGCCAGTAGTATAGATCGGGGGAGAACTGAAGCTTTCTTT.